This T cell receptor (beta chain) was recovered during a study of Graves' ophthalmopathy and Graves' hyperthyroidism. On the study more broadly: At initial diagnosis, peripheral blood was obtained, and this preceded any treatment.

A duration under 3 months, NOSPECS ≥4, CAS ≥3 and moderate-to-severe activity characterized the donors with ophthalmopathy. Exclusion criteria comprised other autoimmune diseases, uncontrolled infections, pregnancy or lactation in patients. Sampling approximately 11 ml of fresh peripheral blood provided the PBMCs. This clonotype was found a few times. Amplified material comprised TCR beta CDR3 regions derived from RNA transcripts. HTBI primers served in a first-round RT-PCR, which a second-round multiplex PCR followed. TCRdb re-analysed the multiplex PCR reads in MiXCR, keeping a single row per CDR3 protein. The table has about 740,000 distinct CDR3 sequences, roughly 40% seen once. Trimming removed 6 bases at V and 2 bases at J, with 10 bases between. The CDR3 covers 13 residues. Germline V gene lookup returns CDR1 MNHEY and CDR2 SMNVEV (reference sequence).

The chain carries TRBV27 and TRBJ2-5; no clear D gene. The TCR originated in an adult man with Graves' ophthalmopathy. The sequenced sample consisted of peripheral blood. CDR3 DNA: TGTGCCAGCAGATCCGCCGGACAAGAGACCCAGTACTTC. This encodes CASRSAGQETQYF.